A single sample gave rise to the 11 T cell receptor beta chains below, sequenced in a study of blood T cell repertoires in COVID-19. The table came from immunoSEQ multiplex PCR; TCRdb's copy has only in-frame clones and leaves some out. The sample consists of tens of thousands of clones, about nine tenths of them appearing once. The material sequenced was peripheral blood. Receptors originate from a man aged 25-40 years with acute or convalescent COVID-19.

The gene calls are TRBV30 and TRBJ1-1; 7 bases are a match to TRBD1. CDR1 is GTSNPN, CDR2 SVGIG, per germline (reference sequence). The CDR3 extends over 13 amino acids. J was trimmed by 7 bases and V by 7 bases; bases with no gene match: 12. This chain's CDR3 is CASKLVQGSEAFF. CDR3 in DNA: TGTGCCTCGAAACTCGTACAGGGGAGTGAAGCTTTCTTT.

This sequence joins TRBV29-1 and TRBJ1-1, with TRBD1 matching 9 bases. With 5 bases clipped from V and 4 bases from J, the junction kept 8 bases outside the gene matches. Germline assignment: CDR1 SQVTM and CDR2 ANQGSEA. CDR3 length: 14 residues. The CDR3 protein is CSVPDRGRGTEAFF. CDR3 DNA: TGCAGCGTTCCCGACAGGGGGAGAGGCACTGAAGCTTTCTTT.

The genes are TRBV27 and TRBJ2-1; 9 nucleotides align to TRBD1. From germline, CDR1 is MNHEY and CDR2 SMNVEV (reference sequence). This CDR3 spans 15 amino acids. After removal of 6 bases from V and 6 bases from J, the junction contained 9 bases not matched to a gene. The CDR3 bases are TGTGCCAGCAGCCGACAGGGGGTTTCGGGCAATGAGCAGTTCTTC. Translating it yields CASSRQGVSGNEQFF.

The rearrangement links TRBV6-4 to TRBJ1-1; 11 nucleotides agree with TRBD1. The CDR3 is 14 amino acids. Germline V gives CDR1 MRHNA, CDR2 SNTAGT. Trimming cost V 5 bases and J 10 bases; bases outside gene matches: 9. The CDR3 protein is CASSMDRGRGGAFF. Written as DNA, the CDR3 is TGTGCCAGCAGTATGGACAGGGGGCGAGGGGGAGCTTTCTTT.

This chain joins TRBV5-4 and TRBJ2-7, with 13 bases matching TRBD2. The J segment lost 5 bases and the V segment lost 4 bases, leaving 12 bases of the junction unmatched. Germline CDR1 is SGHNT and CDR2 is YYREEE (reference sequence). The CDR3 has 17 amino acids. The CDR3 here is CASSTRTSGSWVDEQYF. CDR3 coding DNA: TGTGCCAGCAGCACCAGGACTAGCGGGAGTTGGGTGGACGAGCAGTACTTC.

The CDR3 nucleotides read TGTGCCAGCAGTCCGAGGACTAGCGGGGGAATCAGCACAGATACGCAGTATTTT. Translation gives CASSPRTSGGISTDTQYF. V and J are TRBV27 and TRBJ2-3; 13 bases agree with TRBD2. Looked up from germline, CDR1 is MNHEY and CDR2 is SMNVEV (reference sequence). The CDR3 consists of 18 residues. Unmatched junction bases numbered 8, after V lost 5 bases and J lost 0 bases.

The genes are TRBV4-1 and TRBJ1-4, with D possibly being TRBD1 (6 bases). V lost 0 bases, J lost 8 bases, and 16 bases lay in between. The CDR3 runs to 16 residues. Germline-derived CDR1 and CDR2 are MGHRA and YSYEKL. CDR3 sequence: CASSQDTTGLGEKLFF. Written as DNA, the CDR3 is TGCGCCAGCAGCCAAGACACAACAGGGTTGGGCGAAAAACTGTTTTTT.

The V call is TRBV29-1, the J call TRBJ2-1; D is unresolved. Germline V lookup: CDR1 SQVTM, CDR2 ANQGSEA. V dropped 5 bases and J dropped 5 bases, with 4 bases sitting between them. The CDR3 length is 10 residues. CDR3 sequence (DNA): TGCAGCGTTTCAGACAATGAGCAGTTCTTC. It encodes CSVSDNEQFF.

V and J are TRBV7-8 and TRBJ2-1; D not resolved. The V end lost 2 bases, the J end lost 5 bases, and 13 bases lay between the germline ends. This CDR3 contains 15 residues. The germline gives CDR1 SGHVS, CDR2 FQNEAQ. The CDR3 protein is CASSLNPRSNNEQFF. The CDR3 bases are TGTGCCAGCAGCTTAAACCCCCGGAGCAACAATGAGCAGTTCTTC. Full variable domain (missing parts from reference TRBV7-8 and TRBJ2-1): GAGVSQSPRYKVAKRGQDVALRCDPISGHVSLFWYQQALGQGPEFLTYFQNEAQLDKSGLPSDRFFAERPEGSVSTLKIQRTQQEDSAVYLCASSLNPRSNNEQFFGPGTRLTVL.

The CDR3 DNA reads as TGTGCCAGCAGTGAAGGGGGGACAGGGCAAGAGACCCAGTACTTC. The encoded protein is CASSEGGTGQETQYF. The rearrangement links TRBV6-1 to TRBJ2-5, with TRBD1 matching 9 bases. Germline V lookup: CDR1 MNHNS, CDR2 SASEGT. This CDR3 has 15 amino acids. J gave up 2 bases and V 1 base, and 2 bases lay outside the gene matches.

CDR3 DNA: TGCGCCAGCAGCGAACCGGGTCTAGGAGATGGCTACACCTTC. Translating it yields CASSEPGLGDGYTF. The chain couples TRBV5-1 to TRBJ1-2; D is uncertain. The germline gives CDR1 SGHRS, CDR2 YFSETQ. This CDR3 is 14 amino acids long. V was clipped by 4 bases and J by 6 bases, with 16 bases between them.